This TCR beta chain stems from a study of blood T cell repertoires in COVID-19. Study overall: Samples came from the United States, Italy and Spain, spanning acute and convalescent COVID-19. Sample material is recorded as cDNA or gDNA derived from T cells, B-cell-depleted T cells, or PBMCs.

Repertoires were generated with immunoSEQ multiplex PCR, while TCRdb's copy carries only in-frame clones and drops some. The repertoire consists of under 55,000 clones, with 80% to 90% occurring once and the leading ten covering 2.1%. The V gene's germline CDR1 is LNHDA and CDR2 SQIVND (reference sequence). The CDR3 spans 18 residues. The V gene lost 4 bases and the J gene lost 6 bases, with 24 bases spanning the gap. Sequenced input: peripheral blood. The receptor comes from an elderly woman with COVID-19, enrolled during active disease. V and J are TRBV19 and TRBJ2-2, with D perhaps matching TRBD2 (6 bases). In DNA form, the CDR3 reads TGTGCCAGTAGTAGGGTCTTTTTCCTTGGGGGGACGGCCGGGGAGCTGTTTTTT. Translating it yields CASSRVFFLGGTAGELFF. Full variable domain (rest looked up from reference TRBV19 and TRBJ2-2): DGGITQSPKYLFRKEGQNVTLSCEQNLNHDAMYWYRQDPGQGLRLIYYSQIVNDFQKGDIAEGYSVSREKKESFPLTVTSAQKNPTAFYLCASSRVFFLGGTAGELFFGEGSRLTVL.